Below are 18 T cell receptor beta chains sequenced from a single sample in a study of shared clonotypes between healthy human individuals. This table comes from immunoSEQ multiplex PCR, and its TCRdb copy is limited to in-frame clones, with some not included. The sample lists around 370,000 clones; about 96% were seen once. The specimen sequenced was memory CD8+ T cells sorted from blood. Subset here: CD45RO+ cells pooled with CCR7-negative TemRA cells. The receptors come from a man younger than 40 in good health.

V gene TRBV14 combines with J gene TRBJ2-1, with 7 bases aligning to TRBD2. The CDR3 sequence is 18 residues long. Trimming took 2 bases from V and 6 from J; bases not matched to a gene: 16. Germline CDR1 SGHDN, CDR2 FVKESK. CDR3 nucleotide sequence: TGTGCCAGCAGCCAAAACTTGGGACTACTCACCACCCCCAATGAGCAGTTCTTC. It codes for CASSQNLGLLTTPNEQFF.

V usage is TRBV29-1 and J usage is TRBJ1-2, with D perhaps matching TRBD1 (6 bases). Germline CDR1 SQVTM, CDR2 ANQGSEA. This CDR3 is 13 amino acids long. Trimming shortened V by 5 bases and J by 3 bases, and 13 bases separated the two germline ends. In nucleotides, the CDR3 is TGCAGCGTTCTTCGGGGGGCGGACTATGGCTACACCTTC. This codes for CSVLRGADYGYTF.

The genes are TRBV7-9 and TRBJ2-3; 10 bases agree with TRBD2. The CDR3 is 16 amino acids. Germline CDR1 and CDR2: SEHNR and FQNEAQ (reference sequence). Trimming cost V 1 base and J 2 bases; bases outside gene matches: 3. The CDR3, as DNA: TGTGCCAGCAGCTTAGGAGGACTAGCGGACACAGATACGCAGTATTTT. Translated: CASSLGGLADTDTQYF.

The J gene is TRBJ1-2, the V gene TRBV28, with a tentative D call TRBD1 (5 bases). CDR3 size: 12 residues. V lost 4 bases to trimming and J lost 8 bases, with 11 bases between them. CDR1 is MDHEN and CDR2 is SYDVKM in the germline V gene. The CDR3 reads CASSSPDRGYTF. The CDR3 coding sequence is TGTGCCAGCAGTTCACCCGACAGAGGCTACACCTTC.

J is TRBJ1-3 and V is TRBV7-9; D gene ambiguous. CDR1 is SEHNR, CDR2 FQNEAQ, per germline (reference sequence). This CDR3 is 16 amino acids long. Trimming left V 5 bases short and J 0 bases short, with 14 bases between. CDR3 in amino acids: CASSHNLESSGNTIYF. In DNA form, the CDR3 reads TGTGCCAGCAGCCACAACCTGGAGAGCTCTGGAAACACCATATATTTT.

The V gene is TRBV9, the J gene TRBJ1-5; D is unclear. The CDR3 is 13 residues long. Trimming removed 4 bases from V and 6 bases from J, with 11 bases in between. Germline lookup yields CDR1 SGDLS and CDR2 YYNGEE. The CDR3 loop is CASSLSPGQPQHF. As DNA, the CDR3 is TGTGCCAGCAGCCTCTCTCCCGGTCAGCCCCAGCATTTT.

The chain links TRBV7-9 to TRBJ2-5; 8 nucleotides agree with TRBD1. Germline V lookup: CDR1 SEHNR, CDR2 FQNEAQ (reference sequence). CDR3 length equals 15 residues. V gave up 3 bases and J gave up 2 bases; unmatched junction bases: 5. For the CDR3, the DNA is TGTGCCAGCAGCTTTACACAGGGGGATCAAGAGACCCAGTACTTC. It codes for CASSFTQGDQETQYF. Full variable domain (outside the CDR3, taken from reference TRBV7-9 and TRBJ2-5): DTGVSQNPRHKITKRGQNVTFRCDPISEHNRLYWYRQTLGQGPEFLTYFQNEAQLEKSRLLSDRFSAERPKGSFSTLEIQRTEQGDSAMYLCASSFTQGDQETQYFGPGTRLLVL.

This clone was counted a few times. The chain carries TRBV4-1 and TRBJ1-1; 7 positions agree with TRBD1. With V trimmed by 1 base and J by 3 bases, 2 bases remained unmatched. Germline-derived CDR1 and CDR2 are MGHRA and YSYEKL. The length of the CDR3 is 14 residues. The CDR3 reads CASSQGGQYTEAFF. CDR3 DNA: TGCGCCAGCAGCCAAGGGGGACAGTACACTGAAGCTTTCTTT.

The chain combines TRBV5-6 with TRBJ1-3, with D perhaps TRBD1 (6 bases). Germline CDR1 reads SGHDT; CDR2 reads YYEEEE. With 0 bases removed from V and 4 bases from J, the gap between germline ends came to 11 bases. The CDR3 length is 15 residues. The CDR3 here is CASSLGQARGNTIYF. Here the CDR3 DNA reads TGTGCCAGCAGCTTGGGACAGGCACGAGGAAACACCATATATTTT.

The rearrangement uses TRBV27 and TRBJ2-1, with D uncertain. The germline CDR1 and CDR2 sequences are MNHEY and SMNVEV (reference sequence). The CDR3 sequence is 13 residues long. With 5 bases removed from V and 0 bases from J, the gap between germline ends came to 5 bases. In DNA form, the CDR3 reads TGTGCCAGCAGTCGTAGCTCCTACAATGAGCAGTTCTTC. Protein sequence: CASSRSSYNEQFF.

The chain uses TRBV27 and TRBJ1-5; D perhaps matches TRBD1 (6 bases). Trimming shortened V by 2 bases and J by 6 bases, and 17 bases separated the two germline ends. The CDR3 runs 16 residues. Germline CDR1 reads MNHEY; CDR2 reads SMNVEV (reference sequence). The DNA for the CDR3 is TGTGCCAGCAGTTTAATTCCGGGACAAGGGAGTCAGCCCCAGCATTTT. This sequence encodes CASSLIPGQGSQPQHF.

The chain is built from TRBV19 and TRBJ2-7; D is perhaps TRBD1 (5 bases). The CDR3 is 12 residues long. The V end lost 5 bases, the J end lost 5 bases, and 10 bases lay between the germline ends. The germline gives CDR1 LNHDA, CDR2 SQIVND (reference sequence). This CDR3 reads CASSRQGNEQYF. The CDR3 DNA is TGTGCCAGTAGTCGCCAGGGAAACGAGCAGTACTTC. The full variable domain, in which reference TRBV19 and TRBJ2-7 provide the parts outside the CDR3, is DGGITQSPKYLFRKEGQNVTLSCEQNLNHDAMYWYRQDPGQGLRLIYYSQIVNDFQKGDIAEGYSVSREKKESFPLTVTSAQKNPTAFYLCASSRQGNEQYFGPGTRLTVT.

The rearrangement links TRBV28 to TRBJ1-5, with D uncertain. Germline-derived CDR1 and CDR2 are MDHEN and SYDVKM. CDR3 length equals 16 residues. The V end was cut by 4 bases, the J end by 0 bases, with 13 bases between. The DNA of the CDR3 is TGTGCCAGCAGTTCTTTCTTCCCCTATAGCAATCAGCCCCAGCATTTT. It is translated as CASSSFFPYSNQPQHF.

The rearrangement links TRBV19 to TRBJ1-5, with D perhaps TRBD1 (6 bases). The CDR3 is 17 amino acids. Germline CDR1 is LNHDA and CDR2 is SQIVND (reference sequence). Deletions cut 3 bases from V and 2 bases from J, with 17 bases between. This chain's CDR3 is CASSMRGFADGNQPQHF. In DNA, the CDR3 is TGTGCCAGTAGTATGAGGGGGTTCGCGGACGGCAATCAGCCCCAGCATTTT.

This chain joins TRBV5-1 and TRBJ2-1; D is undetermined. The V and J ends lost 7 bases and 4 bases respectively, with 12 bases between them. Germline V gives CDR1 SGHRS, CDR2 YFSETQ. There are 13 residues in the CDR3. The CDR3 coding sequence is TGCGCCAGCGGCGGAAAGATTTACAATGAGCAGTTCTTC. Translating it yields CASGGKIYNEQFF.

The V gene is TRBV5-1, the J gene TRBJ2-2; 10 bases are shared with TRBD2. Germline values: CDR1 SGHRS, CDR2 YFSETQ. The CDR3 extends over 15 amino acids. V lost 4 bases to trimming and J lost 5 bases; unmatched junction nucleotides: 5. The CDR3 nucleotides read TGCGCCAGCAGCGCTAGCGGGAGAAGTACCGGGGAGCTGTTTTTT. It yields the protein CASSASGRSTGELFF.

This clone appeared once. This chain links TRBV4-1 with TRBJ2-7; D may be TRBD2 (6 bases). Germline CDR1 reads MGHRA; CDR2 reads YSYEKL. V dropped 1 base and J dropped 3 bases, with 13 bases sitting between them. The CDR3 extends over 15 amino acids. CDR3: CASSQVGGLSYEQYF. The CDR3, as DNA: TGCGCCAGCAGCCAAGTCGGGGGACTGAGCTACGAGCAGTACTTC.

The gene calls are TRBV28 and TRBJ2-7; 9 bases are shared with TRBD2. This CDR3 has 18 residues. Per germline, CDR1 MDHEN and CDR2 SYDVKM. The V and J ends lost 2 bases and 3 bases, in that order; junction bases with no gene match: 14. DNA of the CDR3: TGTGCCAGCAGTTTAGAATTGGGTAGCGGGAGAATCGTCTACGAGCAGTACTTC. This gives the protein CASSLELGSGRIVYEQYF.